The 25 T cell receptor beta chains presented below share a single source sample, sequenced in a study of T cell repertoires in aging, cancer and after chemotherapy. Amplification of TCR beta used genomic DNA extracted from peripheral blood. Rearranged V-D-J TRB sequences were amplified with a mixed TRB-A/B primer pool. TCRdb used MiXCR to reprocess the multiplex PCR reads, holding one entry per CDR3 protein. Of over 10,000 distinct CDR3 sequences detected, 21% appear once; the ten largest clones hold around 5.8%. Sequences were obtained from blood. All receptors derive from a human donor in good health.

This clonotype was found a few times. This chain uses TRBV11-1 with TRBJ2-5, with D hard to call. CDR1 and CDR2 (germline): SGHAT, FQDESV (reference sequence). The CDR3 has 14 amino acids. V dropped 2 bases and J dropped 1 base, with 8 bases sitting between them. The CDR3 coding sequence is TGTGCCAGCAGCTTAAGGATTTTCCAAGAGACCCAGTACTTC. It translates to CASSLRIFQETQYF.

A few counts support this clonotype. J is TRBJ2-2 and V is TRBV7-2; D is ambiguous. CDR1 and CDR2 from the germline V gene are SGHTA and FQGNSA. The CDR3 sequence is 16 residues long. Trimming removed 5 bases from V and 1 base from J, with 14 bases in between. In DNA form, the CDR3 reads TGTGCCAGCAGCCGGCGGACGGCCCAGAACACCGGGGAGCTGTTTTTT. It codes for CASSRRTAQNTGELFF.

Judged by abundance, this clonotype is medium-sized (0.01 to 0.1%). The chain employs TRBV7-2 and TRBJ1-2; weak D call: TRBD1 (5 bases). Germline V gene data show CDR1 as SGHTA and CDR2 as FQGNSA. The CDR3 covers 14 residues. Trimming took 5 bases from V and 4 from J, leaving 14 bases between them. CDR3 in amino acids: CASSTIAGGYGYTF. The DNA of the CDR3 is TGTGCCAGCAGCACCATTGCGGGGGGCTATGGCTACACCTTC.

By frequency in the sample, this clonotype is medium-sized. In DNA, the CDR3 is TGTGCCAGTGAGGGGGATTCGACAGTTCACACTGAAGCTTTCTTT. Encoded protein: CASEGDSTVHTEAFF. The gene calls are TRBV19 and TRBJ1-1; perhaps TRBD1 as D (6 bases). Trimming removed 8 bases from V and 3 bases from J, with 19 bases in between. The CDR3 covers 15 residues. Germline V gene data show CDR1 as LNHDA and CDR2 as SQIVND (reference sequence).

By sample share, this clonotype is medium-sized. The chain joins TRBV6-2 or TRBV6-3 to TRBJ2-2; 8 nucleotides agree with TRBD1. Germline V gene lookup returns CDR1 MNHEY and CDR2 SVGEGT. The CDR3 extends over 13 amino acids. The V gene end was trimmed by 6 bases and the J gene end by 3 bases; junction bases not matched to a gene: 0. In DNA, the CDR3 is TGTGCCAGCAGGACAGGGGACACCGGGGAGCTGTTTTTT. This codes for CASRTGDTGELFF.

This clonotype is categorized as medium-sized. The V call is TRBV30, the J call TRBJ2-3; D not certain. There are 12 residues in the CDR3. Deletions cut 2 bases from V and 2 bases from J, with 5 bases between. Looked up from germline, CDR1 is GTSNPN and CDR2 is SVGIG (reference sequence). CDR3 sequence: CAWSPATDTQYF. The CDR3 region has the DNA TGTGCCTGGAGTCCGGCCACAGATACGCAGTATTTT.

V usage is TRBV20-1 and J usage is TRBJ2-7; 12 bases are a match to TRBD2. The last part of the DNA fits TRBJ2-5 better; the J call may be wrong. The CDR3 runs to 18 residues. Germline V lookup: CDR1 DFQATT, CDR2 SNEGSKA (reference sequence). This CDR3 is CSARDATASGGAWETQYF. The DNA for the CDR3 is TGCAGTGCTAGAGATGCCACAGCTAGCGGGGGGGCCTGGGAGACCCAGTACTTC.

This clonotype came up a few times. The V gene is TRBV7-6, the J gene TRBJ2-7, with 12 nucleotides matching TRBD2. V gave up 4 bases and J gave up 0 bases; unmatched junction bases: 4. Germline V gives CDR1 SGHVS, CDR2 FNYEAQ. This CDR3 contains 16 residues. This CDR3 is CASSSRLAGASYEQYF. CDR3 bases: TGTGCCAGCAGCTCTCGACTAGCGGGGGCCTCCTACGAGCAGTACTTC.

This clonotype was counted between two and nine times. The chain employs TRBV6-4 and TRBJ1-5, with TRBD1 identical over 7 bases. Per germline, CDR1 MRHNA and CDR2 SNTAGT. The CDR3 length is 14 residues. J lost 3 bases, V lost 2 bases, and 1 base had no gene match. CDR3 region: CASSDGTDNQPQHF. In DNA form, the CDR3 reads TGTGCCAGCAGTGACGGGACAGACAATCAGCCCCAGCATTTT.

The V gene is TRBV14, the J gene TRBJ1-1, with D unclear. The CDR3 spans 15 residues. The V gene's germline CDR1 is SGHDN and CDR2 FVKESK. V lost 4 bases and J lost 7, with 19 bases in between. The CDR3 protein is CASSLTGKGISEAFF. For the CDR3, the DNA is TGTGCCAGCAGCCTAACGGGAAAGGGAATTAGTGAAGCTTTCTTT.

As regards this clonotype: The junction shows a germline mismatch at one end, possibly a read error. The chain uses TRBV7-2 and TRBJ2-1, with unresolved D. Germline CDR1 reads SGHTA; CDR2 reads FQGNSA. The CDR3 totals 13 residues. The DNA of the CDR3 is TGTGCTAGCAGCCCGTGGAATCTCGATGAGCAGTTCTTC. Protein: CASSPWNLDEQFF.

This clonotype showed up just a few times. CDR3 sequence reads: CASSQHGTGGFGELFF. The CDR3 DNA reads TGTGCCAGCAGCCAACACGGGACAGGGGGCTTCGGGGAGCTGTTTTTT. The V gene is TRBV6-2 or TRBV6-3, the J gene TRBJ2-2, with TRBD1 matching over 12 bases. Per germline, CDR1 MNHEY and CDR2 SVGEGT. The V segment lost 6 bases and the J segment 7 bases; nucleotides outside the gene matches: 9. The CDR3 extends over 16 amino acids.

The chain couples TRBV5-1 to TRBJ2-2; D is undetermined. The CDR3 consists of 13 residues. In germline, CDR1 is SGHRS, CDR2 YFSETQ. Trimming left V 2 bases short and J 3 bases short, with 5 bases between. CDR3 sequence reads: CASSFSDTGELFF. The DNA for the CDR3 is TGCGCCAGCAGCTTTTCTGACACCGGGGAGCTGTTTTTT.

This clonotype has a handful of counts. The J gene is TRBJ1-1, the V gene TRBV19; D unclear. Trimming took off 3 bases at V and 5 bases at J, with 10 bases between the two ends. The germline gives CDR1 LNHDA, CDR2 SQIVND (reference sequence). The CDR3 consists of 13 residues. The CDR3 here is CASSISAPTEAFF. DNA for the CDR3: TGTGCCAGTAGTATCTCCGCCCCTACTGAAGCTTTCTTT. The variable domain in full, with the rest retrieved from reference TRBV19 and TRBJ1-1, is DGGITQSPKYLFRKEGQNVTLSCEQNLNHDAMYWYRQDPGQGLRLIYYSQIVNDFQKGDIAEGYSVSREKKESFPLTVTSAQKNPTAFYLCASSISAPTEAFFGQGTRLTVV.

Turning to this clonotype: This may come from a read error, since a much larger clone is one base off. Lacking the conserved final phenylalanine or tryptophan, this CDR3 likely reflects a read error. The chain carries TRBV20-1 and TRBJ2-7, with 8 bases lining up with TRBD1. The trim removed 5 bases at V and 4 bases at J, leaving 4 bases unmatched. The CDR3 extends over 12 amino acids. Per germline, CDR1 DFQATT and CDR2 SNEGSKA (reference sequence). The CDR3 spells CSALTGAYEQYL. CDR3 DNA: TGCAGTGCTCTGACAGGGGCGTACGAGCAGTACCTC.

This chain connects TRBV29-1 to TRBJ2-1; the match to TRBD2 covers 14 bases. There are 14 residues in the CDR3. The V gene end was trimmed by 6 bases and the J gene end by 6 bases; junction bases not matched to a gene: 4. Germline CDR1 is SQVTM and CDR2 is ANQGSEA. CDR3 sequence: CSVAGTSGSNEQFF. DNA for the CDR3: TGCAGCGTCGCCGGGACTAGCGGGAGCAATGAGCAGTTCTTC.

This clonotype counts as medium-sized. This CDR3 reads CASKDSSGNTIYF. The CDR3 region has the DNA TGTGCCAGCAAGGACAGCTCTGGAAACACCATATATTTT. The chain couples TRBV6-2 or TRBV6-3 to TRBJ1-3, with D possibly matching TRBD1 (6 bases). The CDR3 totals 13 residues. V lost 7 bases and J lost 0, with 7 bases in between. Germline V gene sequence: CDR1 MNHEY, CDR2 SVGEGT.

J is TRBJ2-7 and V is TRBV6-2 or TRBV6-3, with 9 bases identical to TRBD1. The ends lost 6 bases at V and 4 bases at J; junction bases unmatched: 10. Germline assignment: CDR1 MNHEY and CDR2 SVGEGT. The CDR3 has 15 residues. This CDR3 is CASRDGQGRGYEQYF. In DNA form, the CDR3 reads TGTGCCAGCAGGGACGGACAGGGGCGAGGTTACGAGCAGTACTTC.

This clonotype has more than one count but fewer than ten. The chain has TRBV20-1 and TRBJ1-1; D uncertain. Looked up from germline, CDR1 is DFQATT and CDR2 is SNEGSKA (reference sequence). V lost 0 bases and J lost 0, with 5 bases in between. The CDR3 has 13 amino acids. The CDR3 sequence: CSARDWLNTEAFF. For the CDR3, the DNA is TGCAGTGCTAGAGATTGGTTGAACACTGAAGCTTTCTTT.

The V gene is TRBV20-1, the J gene TRBJ1-1; possible D gene TRBD1, 6 bases. CDR1 and CDR2 from the germline V gene are DFQATT and SNEGSKA (reference sequence). The CDR3 has 13 residues. V was pared by 6 bases and J by 4 bases, with 15 bases between. The CDR3, as DNA: TGCAGTGCGATCAACAGGGTAGCCACTGAAGCTTTCTTT. It specifies CSAINRVATEAFF.

This clonotype was seen a handful of times. The chain has TRBV9 and TRBJ2-1; 8 bases are shared with TRBD2. The germline V gene has CDR1 SGDLS and CDR2 YYNGEE. The ends lost 4 bases at V and 7 bases at J; junction bases unmatched: 7. The CDR3 covers 14 residues. The DNA of the CDR3 is TGTGCCAGCAGCACCCGGGGGGGGCCAAATGAGCAGTTCTTC. Translating it yields CASSTRGGPNEQFF.

This clonotype is medium-sized by share. The chain uses TRBV6-2 or TRBV6-3 and TRBJ1-2, with a possible D match to TRBD1 (5 bases). V lost 2 bases and J 0 bases, leaving 7 bases between the germline ends. The germline V gene encodes CDR1 MNHEY and CDR2 SVGEGT. CDR3 length equals 14 residues. The CDR3 is CASSYEGTNYGYTF. The CDR3 coding sequence is TGTGCCAGCAGTTACGAGGGGACTAACTATGGCTACACCTTC.

The chain carries TRBV6-2 or TRBV6-3 and TRBJ1-5, with D possibly TRBD1 on 5 matching bases. The germline gives CDR1 MNHEY, CDR2 SVGEGT. This CDR3 is 15 amino acids long. The V and J ends lost 2 bases and 3 bases respectively, with 11 bases between them. DNA of the CDR3: TGTGCCAGCAGTTACATGGGGGGACTCAATCAGCCCCAGCATTTT. Protein: CASSYMGGLNQPQHF.

The V gene is TRBV28, the J gene TRBJ2-7; D not certain. The CDR3 sequence is 13 residues long. Germline V lookup: CDR1 MDHEN, CDR2 SYDVKM. V lost 11 bases to trimming and J lost 0 bases, with 14 bases between them. CDR3 nucleotide sequence: TGTGCCGTCATGGCGCTCAGCTCCTACGAGCAGTACTTC. This translates into CAVMALSSYEQYF.

This clonotype is judged medium-sized. The rearrangement links TRBV6-5 to TRBJ1-6, with D maybe TRBD1 (5 bases). V gave up 0 bases and J gave up 7 bases, with 16 bases separating them. The CDR3 is 17 residues long. Germline values: CDR1 MNHEY, CDR2 SVGAGI. The CDR3 loop is CASSYSRQSGGNSPLHF. Written as DNA, the CDR3 is TGTGCCAGCAGTTACTCGCGCCAGTCGGGGGGGAATTCACCCCTCCACTTT.